Below, 20 T cell receptor beta chains from the same sample are listed, as sequenced in a study of T cells in localized non-small cell lung cancer. The assay was immunoSEQ multiplex PCR, and TCRdb's table has in-frame clones only and misses some. In the table there are tens of thousands of clones, about 84% of which are singletons. The material sequenced was peripheral blood, taken before any cancer treatment. The receptors shown here come from a female donor of 60 years or more with stage I lung adenocarcinoma.

Concerning this clone: Other DNA sequences within the sample encode an identical CDR3. CDR3 DNA sequence: TGTGCCAGCAGCGTTAGAGGGGACTCCTACGAGCAGTACTTC. As protein: CASSVRGDSYEQYF. This rearrangement joins TRBV9 to TRBJ2-7; D possibly uses TRBD1 or TRBD2 (5 bases each). V was clipped by 2 bases and J by 0 bases, with 9 bases between them. Germline values: CDR1 SGDLS, CDR2 YYNGEE. This CDR3 has 14 amino acids.

J is TRBJ2-7 and V is TRBV20-1, with 9 bases lining up with TRBD1. With 6 bases clipped from V and 11 bases from J, the junction kept 8 bases outside the gene matches. The CDR3 consists of 11 residues. Germline assignment: CDR1 DFQATT and CDR2 SNEGSKA (reference sequence). The CDR3 nucleotides are TGCAGTGCCCCGGGACAGGGTCTTAAGTACTTC. This translates into CSAPGQGLKYF.

The CDR3 region is CASSLLGGNRANYGYTF. The CDR3 coding sequence is TGTGCCAGCAGTTTATTGGGGGGGAACAGAGCTAACTATGGCTACACCTTC. This rearrangement joins TRBV27 to TRBJ1-2, with a possible D match to TRBD1 (5 bases). The germline gives CDR1 MNHEY, CDR2 SMNVEV (reference sequence). This CDR3 has 17 amino acids. Trimming left V 1 base short and J 0 bases short, with 15 bases between.

The rearrangement uses TRBV7-2 and TRBJ2-2, with D hard to call. The V and J ends lost 5 bases and 4 bases respectively, with 8 bases between them. Germline-derived CDR1 and CDR2 are SGHTA and FQGNSA. There are 13 residues in the CDR3. CDR3: CASSPLATGELFF. CDR3 nucleotides: TGTGCCAGCAGCCCCTTGGCCACCGGGGAGCTGTTTTTT.

This clone was recorded only once. The rearrangement joins TRBV19 to TRBJ2-5, with TRBD1 matching over 9 bases. J was trimmed by 7 bases and V by 6 bases; bases with no gene match: 12. The V gene's germline CDR1 is LNHDA and CDR2 SQIVND (reference sequence). CDR3 length: 15 residues. The CDR3 sequence: CASRDRTGAFGTQYF. The CDR3 coding sequence is TGTGCCAGTAGGGACCGGACAGGGGCCTTTGGGACCCAGTACTTC. Combining the CDR3 with reference TRBV19 and TRBJ2-5 gives the whole variable domain DGGITQSPKYLFRKEGQNVTLSCEQNLNHDAMYWYRQDPGQGLRLIYYSQIVNDFQKGDIAEGYSVSREKKESFPLTVTSAQKNPTAFYLCASRDRTGAFGTQYFGPGTRLLVL.

The CDR3 DNA is TGTGCCTGGGCGGACGGTGAAGAGCAGCCCCAGCATTTT. Amino acid sequence: CAWADGEEQPQHF. The chain employs TRBV30 and TRBJ1-5, with unresolved D. The CDR3 is made up of 13 amino acids. Germline V CDR1 and CDR2: GTSNPN, SVGIG (reference sequence). Trimming took off 5 bases at V and 7 bases at J, with 15 bases between the two ends. Using reference TRBV30 and TRBJ1-5 for the parts outside the CDR3, the full variable domain is SQTIHQWPATLVQPVGSPLSLECTVEGTSNPNLYWYRQAAGRGLQLLFYSVGIGQISSEVPQNLSASRPQDRQFILSSKKLLLSDSGFYLCAWADGEEQPQHFGDGTRLSIL.

This clone was seen at least ten times. The genes are TRBV19 and TRBJ1-5; 7 nucleotides align to TRBD1. V lost 1 base and J lost 7; bases outside the gene matches: 7. The germline V gene has CDR1 LNHDA and CDR2 SQIVND (reference sequence). The CDR3 has 15 amino acids. The CDR3 spells CASSIVGGGDQPQHF. In nucleotides, the CDR3 is TGTGCCAGTAGTATAGTCGGAGGGGGCGACCAGCCCCAGCATTTT.

The chain carries TRBV28 and TRBJ1-1; D is uncertain. The CDR3 has 14 amino acids. Trimming pared 4 bases from V and 0 bases from J, leaving 9 bases between. Germline values: CDR1 MDHEN, CDR2 SYDVKM. In nucleotides, the CDR3 is TGTGCCAGCAGTTCCCAACGGGTGAACACTGAAGCTTTCTTT. Protein: CASSSQRVNTEAFF.

This chain connects TRBV14 to TRBJ2-1, with 8 bases that match TRBD2. Germline CDR1 is SGHDN and CDR2 is FVKESK. The CDR3 has 17 amino acids. V was pared by 4 bases and J by 0 bases, with 8 bases of the junction left unmatched. The CDR3 region has the DNA TGTGCCAGCAGCCCCTTGTTGGCGGGGGGCTCCTACAATGAGCAGTTCTTC. This gives the protein CASSPLLAGGSYNEQFF.

The rearrangement uses TRBV5-1 and TRBJ1-2; no clear D gene. The CDR3 loop spans 13 amino acids. V was shortened by 5 bases and J by 4 bases, with 12 bases between the two germline ends. The germline gives CDR1 SGHRS, CDR2 YFSETQ. This chain's CDR3 is CASRDVAGYGYTF. The CDR3 DNA follows: TGCGCCAGCAGGGACGTGGCGGGCTATGGCTACACCTTC.

The chain uses TRBV5-1 and TRBJ1-3; D call uncertain. The CDR3 loop spans 15 amino acids. The V gene lost 0 bases and the J gene lost 0 bases, with 7 bases spanning the gap. Per the germline V gene, CDR1 is SGHRS and CDR2 is YFSETQ. As DNA, the CDR3 is TGCGCCAGCAGCTTGGTAGGGAGCTCTGGAAACACCATATATTTT. Translating it yields CASSLVGSSGNTIYF.

This clone was seen more than once but under ten times. This chain links TRBV14 with TRBJ2-2; the D gene could be TRBD1 or TRBD2 (6 bases each). Germline V gene lookup returns CDR1 SGHDN and CDR2 FVKESK. This CDR3 contains 15 residues. Trimming removed 0 bases from V and 5 bases from J, with 10 bases in between. CDR3 residues: CASSQDGGRTGELFF. In DNA, the CDR3 is TGTGCCAGCAGCCAAGATGGGGGGCGGACCGGGGAGCTGTTTTTT.

The rearrangement links TRBV30 to TRBJ2-7; D might be TRBD2 (6 bases). The germline CDR1 and CDR2 sequences are GTSNPN and SVGIG (reference sequence). The CDR3 is 14 amino acids. Trimming stripped 4 bases from V and 4 bases from J, with 17 bases between. The CDR3 loop reads CAWKKEGMGYEQYF. The CDR3 coding sequence is TGTGCCTGGAAAAAGGAGGGAATGGGATACGAGCAGTACTTC.

The V gene is TRBV9, the J gene TRBJ2-2, with 11 bases that match TRBD2. Per the germline V gene, CDR1 is SGDLS and CDR2 is YYNGEE. This CDR3 spans 17 amino acids. Unmatched junction bases numbered 7, after V lost 5 bases and J lost 1 base. The CDR3 loop reads CASSVTSGGWNTGELFF. CDR3 DNA sequence: TGTGCCAGCAGTGTCACTAGCGGGGGTTGGAACACCGGGGAGCTGTTTTTT.

The chain uses TRBV7-2 and TRBJ1-2, with D possibly matching TRBD1 (6 bases). Trimming took 4 bases from V and 5 from J, leaving 17 bases between them. This CDR3 comprises 15 residues. Germline CDR1 reads SGHTA; CDR2 reads FQGNSA. The CDR3 DNA is TGTGCCAGCAGCTGGGACGCCGGGACAAAGTATGGCTACACCTTC. Residues: CASSWDAGTKYGYTF.

The chain couples TRBV6-1 to TRBJ1-1; D is unclear. Trimming removed 7 bases at V and 10 bases at J, with 16 bases between. CDR1 and CDR2 from the germline V gene are MNHNS and SASEGT. The CDR3 is made up of 12 amino acids. The CDR3 loop is CASTLNGERAFF. DNA for the CDR3: TGTGCCAGCACCCTGAACGGGGAGCGAGCTTTCTTT.

This chain connects TRBV28 to TRBJ1-1, with D hard to call. Germline CDR1 MDHEN, CDR2 SYDVKM. The CDR3 covers 14 residues. V gave up 2 bases and J gave up 1 base, with 8 bases separating them. For the CDR3, the DNA is TGTGCCAGCAGTTTAGAGCCAGCGAACACTGAAGCTTTCTTT. It specifies CASSLEPANTEAFF.

The V call is TRBV6-5, the J call TRBJ2-2, with 7 bases matching TRBD1. The J segment lost 2 bases and the V segment lost 6 bases, leaving 6 bases of the junction unmatched. Germline loops: CDR1 MNHEY, CDR2 SVGAGI. The CDR3 contains 15 residues. The CDR3 here is CASSQTGSNTGELFF. CDR3 DNA: TGTGCCAGCAGCCAGACAGGGAGCAACACCGGGGAGCTGTTTTTT.

This clone was recorded a few times. The chain uses TRBV7-9 and TRBJ2-1; TRBD1 aligns across 9 bases. This CDR3 comprises 17 residues. V was pared by 1 base and J by 6 bases, with 10 bases of the junction left unmatched. The V gene's germline CDR1 is SEHNR and CDR2 FQNEAQ (reference sequence). This chain's CDR3 is CASSLGEQGAIFNEQFF. In DNA, the CDR3 is TGTGCCAGCAGCTTAGGGGAACAGGGGGCGATTTTCAATGAGCAGTTCTTC.

CDR3 DNA: TGTGCCAGCAGCGTAGACCTAGGGAACAGGGGTGCTGGAAACACCATATATTTT. It specifies CASSVDLGNRGAGNTIYF. The chain combines TRBV9 with TRBJ1-3; 7 bases map to TRBD1. This CDR3 is built from 18 residues. Germline V gene sequence: CDR1 SGDLS, CDR2 YYNGEE. The V segment lost 0 bases and the J segment 2 bases; nucleotides outside the gene matches: 11.